The next 8 T cell receptor beta chains were all read from a single sample in a study of T cells after posttransplantation cyclophosphamide. The data were produced by immunoSEQ multiplex PCR, yet TCRdb's version contains in-frame clones alone and is incomplete. The repertoire has 5,500 to 8,000 clones, none seen only once; the ten largest take around half. Cyclophosphamide on days +3 and +4 followed busulfan-fludarabine conditioning and a marrow graft. Sequencing was performed on PBMCs, taken after allogeneic stem cell transplant with posttransplant cyclophosphamide. The receptors were sampled from a male patient in his forties or fifties who received an allogeneic stem cell transplant from an unrelated donor, was CMV-positive, and had acute GVHD only. The T cells may partly be graft donor cells.

In its sample, this clone was seen many times. Mismatch with germline at one junction end may stem from a read error. The chain combines TRBV10-3 with TRBJ2-3; possibly TRBD2 for D (6 bases). CDR3 length: 14 amino acids. Germline V CDR1 and CDR2: ENHRY, SYGVKD. The CDR3 loop is CAISAGLSTDTQYF. The CDR3 DNA reads as TGTGCCATAAGTGCGGGACTTAGCACAGATACGCAGTATTTT.

In its sample, this clone was seen many times. This chain connects TRBV28 to TRBJ2-5, with 7 bases lining up with TRBD1. Trimming took 6 bases from V and 4 from J; bases not matched to a gene: 14. Germline assignment: CDR1 MDHEN and CDR2 SYDVKM. The CDR3 contains 16 residues. The DNA for the CDR3 is TGTGCCAGCAGCAGTGACAGGGCACAAGGGGGAGAGACCCAGTACTTC. This sequence encodes CASSSDRAQGGETQYF.

This clone has a count of ten or more. The chain carries TRBV11-3 and TRBJ2-2, with TRBD1 as a possible D gene (5 bases). The germline CDR1 and CDR2 sequences are SGHNT and YENEEA. The CDR3 is 13 amino acids. The V gene lost 7 bases and the J gene lost 8 bases, with 14 bases spanning the gap. CDR3 protein: CASTLGVEGELFF. CDR3 nucleotides: TGTGCCAGCACCCTAGGGGTGGAAGGGGAGCTGTTTTTT.

This clone was seen repeatedly, ten times or more. J is TRBJ1-3 and V is TRBV2; a weak D match, TRBD1 (6 bases). The CDR3 spans 17 residues. CDR1 is SNHLY, CDR2 FYNNEI, per germline. Trimming stripped 0 bases from V and 3 bases from J, with 15 bases between. CDR3 protein: CASSEALAGAGGNTIYF. The CDR3 DNA reads as TGTGCCAGCAGTGAAGCATTGGCGGGGGCTGGTGGAAACACCATATATTTT.

In its sample, this clone was seen a few times. V is TRBV27 and J is TRBJ2-5; 11 nucleotides align to TRBD1. With the DNA end fitting TRBJ2-7 better, the J assignment may be wrong. Germline CDR1 and CDR2: MNHEY and SMNVEV (reference sequence). The CDR3 loop spans 14 amino acids. The CDR3 sequence: CASRPGQGAYEQYF. CDR3 bases: TGTGCCAGCAGACCGGGACAGGGGGCCTACGAGCAGTACTTC.

A few counts support this clone. Other DNA sequences in the sample encode the same CDR3. The chain has TRBV7-9 and TRBJ2-3; D is unclear. The CDR3 extends over 12 amino acids. Trimming took off 5 bases at V and 2 bases at J, with 5 bases between the two ends. Germline V CDR1 and CDR2: SEHNR, FQNEAQ (reference sequence). The CDR3 nucleotides are TGTGCCAGCAGCCCCAACACAGATACGCAGTATTTT. Encoded protein: CASSPNTDTQYF.

This clone has a count of ten or more. The CDR3 DNA is TGTGCCAGCAGCCCGTTGGCTGCTTGGGGCGGGGGGGAAGAAAAACTGTTTTTT. Protein product: CASSPLAAWGGGEEKLFF. J is TRBJ1-4 and V is TRBV7-9, with a possible D match to TRBD1 (5 bases). Germline V gene data show CDR1 as SEHNR and CDR2 as FQNEAQ (reference sequence). The CDR3 has 18 residues. Between the trimmed V and J ends, which lost 5 bases and 8 bases, there was a span of 27 bases.

This clone was picked up many times. CDR3 coding DNA: TGCGCCAGCAGCCAAGGACAGGCCCACTATGGCTACACCTTC. Protein product: CASSQGQAHYGYTF. The chain is built from TRBV4-3 and TRBJ1-2; tentative D call: TRBD1 (6 bases). There are 14 residues in the CDR3. Trimming stripped 1 base from V and 3 bases from J, with 9 bases between. Germline V gene lookup returns CDR1 LGHNA and CDR2 YSLEER.